This TCR beta chain was retrieved from a study of CD8+CD57+ T cells in acquired aplastic anemia. This clonotype has a handful of counts. Its antigen is not identified. According to the study, genomic DNA was the template for TCR beta VDJ and CDR3 profiling. TCRdb processed the reads anew with MiXCR; each CDR3 protein has one entry. Among approximately 470,000 distinct CDR3 sequences listed, around a third were seen once. Notes on the study in general: Patients and controls were found to share 25 to 35 CD8+ CDR3 sequences.

CDR3 size: 16 residues. Germline trimming cut 5 bases from V and 5 bases from J; bases unmatched to any gene: 6. Germline lookup yields CDR1 KGHDR and CDR2 SFDVKD. Patients who underwent sequencing had shown CD8+CD57+ cell expansion by flow cytometry. The receptor comes from a human donor with aplastic anemia. Sequencing was performed on sorted CD4+, CD8+, or CD8+CD57+ T cells (not recorded which) from PBMCs. The chain has TRBV24-1 and TRBJ2-3, with TRBD2 identical over 13 bases. The CDR3 region has the DNA TGTGCCACCAGTGTTGGGACTAGCGGGAATATAGATACGCAGTATTTT. Translation: CATSVGTSGNIDTQYF.